This T cell receptor (beta chain) stems from a study of blood T cell repertoires in COVID-19. Study context: Nucleic acid was either cDNA or gDNA, and it came from T cells, B-cell-depleted T cells, or PBMCs.

During active infection, Seattle patients enrolled and were then monitored through disease. Only in-frame clones appear in the TCRdb table, and some are missing; sequencing was by immunoSEQ multiplex PCR. This repertoire shows 200,000 to 250,000 clones, 81% found once; its top ten account for approximately 7.5%. Germline trimming cut 2 bases from V and 1 base from J; bases unmatched to any gene: 4. This CDR3 region has 15 residues. CDR1 and CDR2 from the germline V gene are ENHRY and SYGVKD. The J gene is TRBJ1-1, the V gene TRBV10-3, with 7 bases matching TRBD1. Source material: peripheral blood. The TCR was taken from a woman aged 80 or over with COVID-19, enrolled during active disease. CDR3 in amino acids: CAISEAGTANTEAFF. CDR3 in DNA: TGTGCCATCAGTGAGGCCGGGACAGCGAACACTGAAGCTTTCTTT.